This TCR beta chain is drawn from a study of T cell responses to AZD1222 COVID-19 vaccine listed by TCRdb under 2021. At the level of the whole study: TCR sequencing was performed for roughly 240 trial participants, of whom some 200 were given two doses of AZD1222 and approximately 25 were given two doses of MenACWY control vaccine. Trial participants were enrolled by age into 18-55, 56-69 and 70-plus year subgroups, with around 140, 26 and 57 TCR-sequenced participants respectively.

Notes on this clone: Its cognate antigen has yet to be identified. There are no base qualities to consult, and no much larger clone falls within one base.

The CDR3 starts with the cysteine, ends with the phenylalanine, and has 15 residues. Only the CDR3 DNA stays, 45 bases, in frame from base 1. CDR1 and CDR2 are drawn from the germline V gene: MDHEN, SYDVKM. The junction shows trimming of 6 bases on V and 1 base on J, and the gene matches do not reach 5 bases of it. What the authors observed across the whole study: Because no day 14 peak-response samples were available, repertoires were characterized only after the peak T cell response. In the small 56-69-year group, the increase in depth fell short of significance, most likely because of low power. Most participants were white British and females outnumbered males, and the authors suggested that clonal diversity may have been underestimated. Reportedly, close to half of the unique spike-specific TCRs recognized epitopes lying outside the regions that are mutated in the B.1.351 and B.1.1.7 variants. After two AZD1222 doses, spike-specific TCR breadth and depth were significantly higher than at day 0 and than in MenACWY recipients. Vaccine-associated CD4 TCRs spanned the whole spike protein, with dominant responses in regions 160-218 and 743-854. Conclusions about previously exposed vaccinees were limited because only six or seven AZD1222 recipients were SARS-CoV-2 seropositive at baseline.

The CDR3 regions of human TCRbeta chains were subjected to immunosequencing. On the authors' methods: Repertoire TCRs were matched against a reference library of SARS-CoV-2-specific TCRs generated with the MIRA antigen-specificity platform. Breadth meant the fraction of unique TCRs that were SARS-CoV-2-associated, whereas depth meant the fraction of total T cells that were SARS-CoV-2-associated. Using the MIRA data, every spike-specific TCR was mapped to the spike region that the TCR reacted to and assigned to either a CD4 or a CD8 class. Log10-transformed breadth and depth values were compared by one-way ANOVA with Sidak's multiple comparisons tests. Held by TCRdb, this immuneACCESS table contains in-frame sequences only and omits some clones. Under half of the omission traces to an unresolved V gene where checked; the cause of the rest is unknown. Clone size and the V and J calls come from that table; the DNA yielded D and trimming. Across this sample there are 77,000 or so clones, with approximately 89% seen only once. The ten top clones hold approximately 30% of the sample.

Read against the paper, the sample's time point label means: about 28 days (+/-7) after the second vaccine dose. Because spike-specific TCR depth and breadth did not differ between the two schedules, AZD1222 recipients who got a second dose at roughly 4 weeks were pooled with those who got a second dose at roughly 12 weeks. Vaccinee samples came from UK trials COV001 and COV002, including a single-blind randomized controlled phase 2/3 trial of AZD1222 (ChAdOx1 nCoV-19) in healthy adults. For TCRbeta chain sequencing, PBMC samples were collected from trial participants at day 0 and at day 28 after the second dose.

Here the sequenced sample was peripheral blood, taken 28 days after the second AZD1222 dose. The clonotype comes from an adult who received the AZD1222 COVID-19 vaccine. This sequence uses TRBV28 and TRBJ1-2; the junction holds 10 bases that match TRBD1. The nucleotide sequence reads TGTGCCAGCAGCCCGACAGGGGGCCTTAACTATGGCTACACCTTC. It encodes CASSPTGGLNYGYTF.